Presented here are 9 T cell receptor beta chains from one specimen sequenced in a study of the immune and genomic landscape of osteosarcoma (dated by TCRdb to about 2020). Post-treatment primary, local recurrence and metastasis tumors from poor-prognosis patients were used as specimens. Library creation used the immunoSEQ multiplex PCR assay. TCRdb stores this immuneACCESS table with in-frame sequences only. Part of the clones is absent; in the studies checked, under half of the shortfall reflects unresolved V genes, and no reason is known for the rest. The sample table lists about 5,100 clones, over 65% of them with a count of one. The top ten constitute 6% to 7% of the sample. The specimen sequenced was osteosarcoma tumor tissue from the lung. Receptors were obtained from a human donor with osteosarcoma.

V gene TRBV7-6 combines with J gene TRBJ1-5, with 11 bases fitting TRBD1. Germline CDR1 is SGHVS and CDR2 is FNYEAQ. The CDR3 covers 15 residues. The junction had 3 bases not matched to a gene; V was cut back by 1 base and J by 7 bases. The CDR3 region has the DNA TGTGCCAGCAGCTTAGGAGGGACAGGGGGACAGCCCCAGCATTTT. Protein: CASSLGGTGGQPQHF.

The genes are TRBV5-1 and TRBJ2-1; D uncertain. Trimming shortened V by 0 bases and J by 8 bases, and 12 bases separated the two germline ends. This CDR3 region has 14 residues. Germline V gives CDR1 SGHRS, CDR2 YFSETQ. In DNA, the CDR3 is TGCGCCAGCAGCTTGGGAGTCTCCTCACATGAGCAGTTCTTC. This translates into CASSLGVSSHEQFF.

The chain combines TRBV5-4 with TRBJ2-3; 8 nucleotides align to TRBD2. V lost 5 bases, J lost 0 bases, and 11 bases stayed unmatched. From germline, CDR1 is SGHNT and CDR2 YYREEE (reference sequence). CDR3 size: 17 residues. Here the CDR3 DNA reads TGTGCCAGCAGTCAATGGTTAGCGGGATCGAGCACAGATACGCAGTATTTT. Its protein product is CASSQWLAGSSTDTQYF.

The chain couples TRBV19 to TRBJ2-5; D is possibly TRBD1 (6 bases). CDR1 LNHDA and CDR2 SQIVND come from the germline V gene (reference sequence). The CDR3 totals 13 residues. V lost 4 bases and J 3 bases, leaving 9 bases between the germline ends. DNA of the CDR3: TGTGCCAGTAGTACACACAGGGAAGAGACCCAGTACTTC. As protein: CASSTHREETQYF.

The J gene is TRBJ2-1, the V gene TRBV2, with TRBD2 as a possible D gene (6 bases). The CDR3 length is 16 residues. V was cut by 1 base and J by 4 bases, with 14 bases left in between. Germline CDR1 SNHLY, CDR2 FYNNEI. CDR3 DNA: TGTGCCAGCAGTGAAGGTCCTAGCGCTCCGTACAATGAGCAGTTCTTC. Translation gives CASSEGPSAPYNEQFF.

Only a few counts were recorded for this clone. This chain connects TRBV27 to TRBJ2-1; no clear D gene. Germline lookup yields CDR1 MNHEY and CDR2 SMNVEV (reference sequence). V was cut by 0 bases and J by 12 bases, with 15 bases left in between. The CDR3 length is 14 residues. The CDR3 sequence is CASSLSTWASGQFF. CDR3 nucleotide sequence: TGTGCCAGCAGTTTATCCACTTGGGCGTCTGGGCAGTTCTTC.

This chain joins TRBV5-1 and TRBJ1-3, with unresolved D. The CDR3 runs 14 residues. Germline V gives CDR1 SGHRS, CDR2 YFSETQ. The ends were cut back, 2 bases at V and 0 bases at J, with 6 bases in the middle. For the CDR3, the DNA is TGCGCCAGCAGCTTAATGAGCTCTGGAAACACCATATATTTT. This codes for CASSLMSSGNTIYF.

The CDR3: CASSPRTGGGEYEKLFF. In nucleotides, the CDR3 is TGTGCCAGCTCGCCTCGGACAGGCGGCGGGGAGTATGAAAAACTGTTTTTT. The rearrangement joins TRBV18 to TRBJ1-4; 7 bases match TRBD1. After removal of 6 bases from V and 6 bases from J, the junction contained 16 bases not matched to a gene. Per germline, CDR1 KGHSH and CDR2 LQKENI. This CDR3 has 17 amino acids.

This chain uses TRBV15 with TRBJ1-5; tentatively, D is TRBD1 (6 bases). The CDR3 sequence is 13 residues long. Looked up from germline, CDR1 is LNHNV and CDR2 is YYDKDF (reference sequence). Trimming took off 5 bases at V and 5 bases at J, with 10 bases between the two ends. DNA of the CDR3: TGTGCCACCAGCGGGGGGCACCATCAGCCCCAGCATTTT. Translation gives CATSGGHHQPQHF.